Shown below are 14 T cell receptor beta chains from a single sample sequenced in a study of shared clonotypes between healthy human individuals. Clones were read by immunoSEQ multiplex PCR, and TCRdb kept only the in-frame ones, dropping some. The sample shows under 1,100,000 clones, 75% of them seen only once. Sequencing was done on a sample of memory CD4+ T cells sorted from blood. As to subset: CD45RA-negative fraction. These receptor sequences come from a man aged 18-30 years in good health.

The sample holds a few counts of this clone. The chain employs TRBV6-6 and TRBJ2-2; 8 positions agree with TRBD1. CDR3 length: 16 amino acids. V lost 5 bases and J lost 2; bases outside the gene matches: 7. CDR1 is MNHNY, CDR2 SVGAGI, per germline (reference sequence). CDR3 in amino acids: CASSLLQGDNTGELFF. The DNA of the CDR3 is TGTGCCAGCAGTCTACTACAGGGGGACAACACCGGGGAGCTGTTTTTT.

The chain employs TRBV29-1 and TRBJ2-3; 10 positions agree with TRBD2. Trimming took 6 bases from V and 2 from J; bases not matched to a gene: 11. Germline V lookup: CDR1 SQVTM, CDR2 ANQGSEA. The CDR3 has 16 residues. As DNA, the CDR3 is TGCAGCGTGACGGCGCAACTAGCGGGGTACACAGATACGCAGTATTTT. Translation: CSVTAQLAGYTDTQYF.

This chain joins TRBV7-9 and TRBJ2-7; 9 nucleotides agree with TRBD2. V lost 3 bases, J lost 3 bases, and 3 bases stayed unmatched. Germline loops: CDR1 SEHNR, CDR2 FQNEAQ (reference sequence). The CDR3 contains 14 residues. CDR3 loop: CASSFSGGRYEQYF. The DNA of the CDR3 is TGTGCCAGCAGCTTTAGCGGGGGCCGCTACGAGCAGTACTTC.

The chain employs TRBV7-3 and TRBJ2-2, with a weak D call TRBD2 (5 bases). The germline V and J ends were trimmed by 4 bases and 8 bases, with 11 bases remaining between them. Germline loops: CDR1 SGHTA, CDR2 FQGTGA. This CDR3 is 13 amino acids long. The CDR3 here is CASSSTGGGELFF. The CDR3, as DNA: TGTGCCAGCAGCTCCACCGGCGGGGGGGAGCTGTTTTTT.

This clone was recorded only once. The chain employs TRBV30 and TRBJ1-5; D remains ambiguous. This CDR3 is 14 amino acids long. V lost 4 bases and J 7 bases, leaving 17 bases between the germline ends. Per germline, CDR1 GTSNPN and CDR2 SVGIG (reference sequence). CDR3 DNA sequence: TGTGCCTGGACAAAAGGGAGTTTTGGACAGCCCCAGCATTTT. Encoded protein: CAWTKGSFGQPQHF. The variable domain in full, with the rest retrieved from reference TRBV30 and TRBJ1-5, is SQTIHQWPATLVQPVGSPLSLECTVEGTSNPNLYWYRQAAGRGLQLLFYSVGIGQISSEVPQNLSASRPQDRQFILSSKKLLLSDSGFYLCAWTKGSFGQPQHFGDGTRLSIL.

The rearrangement uses TRBV19 and TRBJ1-6; TRBD1 matches 7 bases. The CDR3 contains 15 residues. Germline assignment: CDR1 LNHDA and CDR2 SQIVND (reference sequence). The CDR3 here is CAAGGGKTENSPLHF. Written as DNA, the CDR3 is TGTGCAGCAGGGGGGGGGAAGACGGAGAATTCACCCCTCCACTTT.

The V call is TRBV7-2, the J call TRBJ2-7; 9 nucleotides line up with TRBD2. The ends lost 3 bases at V and 3 bases at J; junction bases unmatched: 3. The CDR3 runs to 14 residues. Germline V gene data show CDR1 as SGHTA and CDR2 as FQGNSA. The CDR3, as DNA: TGTGCCAGCAGCTTGCTAGCGGGACTCTACGAGCAGTACTTC. Translation: CASSLLAGLYEQYF.

V and J are TRBV5-4 and TRBJ1-4; 7 bases line up with TRBD1. V shed 0 bases and J 10 bases; nucleotides not matched to a gene: 9. Germline CDR1 is SGHNT and CDR2 is YYREEE (reference sequence). CDR3 length: 15 amino acids. CDR3 protein: CASSLDSTGKGKLFF. The CDR3 bases are TGTGCCAGCAGCTTGGATTCGACAGGGAAGGGAAAACTGTTTTTT.

This clone was picked up one time. This chain joins TRBV5-1 and TRBJ2-5; D is unresolved. The CDR3 covers 14 residues. CDR1 is SGHRS and CDR2 is YFSETQ in the germline V gene. Trimming took off 2 bases at V and 2 bases at J, with 10 bases between the two ends. The chain's CDR3 is CASSFRFQQETQYF. The CDR3 nucleotides read TGCGCCAGCAGCTTCCGATTTCAACAAGAGACCCAGTACTTC.

The J gene is TRBJ2-7, the V gene TRBV9; TRBD1 might be the D (6 bases). The germline gives CDR1 SGDLS, CDR2 YYNGEE. This CDR3 is built from 15 residues. The V gene lost 0 bases and the J gene lost 5 bases, with 15 bases spanning the gap. As DNA, the CDR3 is TGTGCCAGCAGCGTAGAAACCAGGGGCCGGAACGAGCAGTACTTC. Translation gives CASSVETRGRNEQYF.

V gene TRBV9 combines with J gene TRBJ1-2; maybe TRBD1 (6 bases). Germline assignment: CDR1 SGDLS and CDR2 YYNGEE. The CDR3 totals 16 residues. Between the trimmed V and J ends, which lost 5 bases and 0 bases, there was a span of 17 bases. The CDR3 DNA reads TGTGCCAGCAGTGTCGACGGACAGAGATCTAACTATGGCTACACCTTC. As protein: CASSVDGQRSNYGYTF. The full variable domain, in which reference TRBV9 and TRBJ1-2 provide the parts outside the CDR3, is DSGVTQTPKHLITATGQRVTLRCSPRSGDLSVYWYQQSLDQGLQFLIQYYNGEERAKGNILERFSAQQFPDLHSELNLSSLELGDSALYFCASSVDGQRSNYGYTFGSGTRLTVV.

The CDR3 DNA is TGTGCCAGCAGCTTGGTTAGGACGGGGAACAATGAGCAGTTCTTC. It yields the protein CASSLVRTGNNEQFF. This chain uses TRBV5-6 with TRBJ2-1; D perhaps matches TRBD2 (5 bases). This CDR3 spans 15 amino acids. V lost 0 bases and J lost 5, with 12 bases in between. Germline V gene data show CDR1 as SGHDT and CDR2 as YYEEEE.

The rearrangement links TRBV5-8 to TRBJ1-5; no definite D call. CDR1 is SGHTS and CDR2 is YDEGEE in the germline V gene. Trimming took 4 bases from V and 6 from J, leaving 14 bases between them. This CDR3 is built from 14 residues. CDR3 coding DNA: TGTGCCAGCAGCCCACTGGGTTTCGGTCAGCCCCAGCATTTT. It specifies CASSPLGFGQPQHF.

V and J are TRBV18 and TRBJ1-2; D gene unclear. The CDR3 length is 10 residues. Germline assignment: CDR1 KGHSH and CDR2 LQKENI. Between the trimmed V and J ends, which lost 6 bases and 3 bases, there was a span of 2 bases. The chain's CDR3 is CASSDYGYTF. Here the CDR3 DNA reads TGTGCCAGCTCTGACTATGGCTACACCTTC.